These 23 T cell receptor beta chains share one sample of origin, sequenced in a study of PD-1 blockade in classical Hodgkin lymphoma. Brentuximab vedotin exposure varied among the patients, all of whom had relapsed after autologous stem cell transplantation. Generated by immunoSEQ multiplex PCR, the TCRdb table keeps only in-frame clones and is missing some. The table has about 26,000 clones, about 67% seen once. The sample here was peripheral blood mononuclear cells (PBMCs), taken before the second cycle of nivolumab. The source is a human donor with classical Hodgkin lymphoma.

J is TRBJ2-1 and V is TRBV7-2, with D maybe TRBD1 (5 bases). V shed 4 bases and J shed 6 bases, with 7 bases lying between them. The CDR3 contains 12 residues. Germline values: CDR1 SGHTA, CDR2 FQGNSA. CDR3 coding DNA: TGTGCCAGCAGCTCCGACAGCAATGAGCAGTTCTTC. Translated, it gives CASSSDSNEQFF.

J is TRBJ2-1 and V is TRBV10-3, with D possibly being TRBD1 (6 bases). Trimming cost V 7 bases and J 4 bases, with 11 bases left between them. CDR1 is ENHRY and CDR2 is SYGVKD in the germline V gene. The length of the CDR3 is 13 residues. CDR3 in amino acids: CAINKGQYNEQFF. CDR3 sequence (DNA): TGTGCCATCAATAAAGGACAGTACAATGAGCAGTTCTTC.

The chain is built from TRBV6-5 and TRBJ2-1, with a weak D call TRBD2 (5 bases). Germline CDR1 is MNHEY and CDR2 is SVGAGI. Trimming removed 3 bases from V and 0 bases from J, with 9 bases in between. The CDR3 covers 15 residues. This chain's CDR3 is CASSYWRSSYNEQFF. As DNA, the CDR3 is TGTGCCAGCAGTTATTGGAGGAGCTCCTACAATGAGCAGTTCTTC.

This clone was seen a single time. The V and J genes are TRBV5-4 and TRBJ1-2; TRBD1 might be the D (5 bases). The V gene's germline CDR1 is SGHNT and CDR2 YYREEE (reference sequence). The CDR3 extends over 14 amino acids. Trimming pared 3 bases from V and 8 bases from J, leaving 17 bases between. For the CDR3, the DNA is TGTGCCAGCAGCTCCCAAGGGGCGCCGGTAGGCTACACCTTC. It encodes CASSSQGAPVGYTF. The variable domain in full, completed from reference TRBV5-4 and TRBJ1-2, reads ETGVTQSPTHLIKTRGQQVTLRCSSQSGHNTVSWYQQALGQGPQFIFQYYREEENGRGNFPPRFSGLQFPNYSSELNVNALELDDSALYLCASSSQGAPVGYTFGSGTRLTVV.

With regard to this clone: The same CDR3 is also encoded by other DNA sequences in this sample. CDR3 residues: CASRLDSNQPQHF. The CDR3 bases are TGTGCCAGCAGATTGGACAGCAATCAGCCCCAGCATTTT. The gene calls are TRBV6-5 and TRBJ1-5; D gene ambiguous. CDR3 length equals 13 residues. Trimming took 6 bases from V and 1 from J, leaving 7 bases between them. Germline CDR1 MNHEY, CDR2 SVGAGI.

The chain carries TRBV28 and TRBJ1-1; no reliable D call. This CDR3 comprises 11 residues. Germline CDR1 and CDR2: MDHEN and SYDVKM. The V gene lost 10 bases and the J gene lost 4 bases, with 10 bases spanning the gap. The CDR3 sequence is CATITSTEAFF. CDR3 nucleotides: TGTGCCACCATAACGAGCACTGAAGCTTTCTTT.

The chain employs TRBV25-1 and TRBJ1-1, with a tentative D call TRBD1 (5 bases). CDR1 is MGHDK and CDR2 is SYGVNS in the germline V gene. V lost 5 bases and J lost 1, with 11 bases in between. This CDR3 spans 14 amino acids. CDR3 amino acids: CASSSGVWNTEAFF. The CDR3 bases are TGTGCCAGCAGTTCGGGGGTTTGGAACACTGAAGCTTTCTTT. The complete variable domain, with remaining parts taken from reference TRBV25-1 and TRBJ1-1, reads EADIYQTPRYLVIGTGKKITLECSQTMGHDKMYWYQQDPGMELHLIHYSYGVNSTEKGDLSSESTVSRIRTEHFPLTLESARPSHTSQYLCASSSGVWNTEAFFGQGTRLTVV.

The CDR3 DNA sequence: TGTGCCAGCAGCTTAGGGCGGGGGGCCAGCTACGAGCAGTACTTC. This translates into CASSLGRGASYEQYF. V and J are TRBV7-2 and TRBJ2-7; 8 positions match TRBD2. V dropped 1 base and J dropped 3; count of bases not matched to a gene: 5. CDR1 SGHTA and CDR2 FQGNSA come from the germline V gene. This CDR3 has 15 residues.

The chain couples TRBV7-9 to TRBJ1-5, with D unclear. Per the germline V gene, CDR1 is SEHNR and CDR2 is FQNEAQ (reference sequence). This CDR3 has 12 amino acids. Trimming pared 8 bases from V and 0 bases from J, leaving 5 bases between. The chain's CDR3 is CASGSSNQPQHF. The CDR3 nucleotides read TGTGCCAGCGGCAGTAGCAATCAGCCCCAGCATTTT.

The sample holds a few counts of this clone. The V gene is TRBV4-3, the J gene TRBJ2-2; tentative D call: TRBD2 (5 bases). Germline V gene lookup returns CDR1 LGHNA and CDR2 YSLEER. This CDR3 is 15 amino acids long. V lost 0 bases and J lost 5, with 10 bases in between. Here the CDR3 reads CASSQDLRTTGELFF. The CDR3 DNA sequence: TGCGCCAGCAGCCAAGATCTAAGGACTACCGGGGAGCTGTTTTTT.

This chain links TRBV5-6 with TRBJ1-1; a possible D gene is TRBD1 (5 bases). V lost 4 bases, J lost 0 bases, and 19 bases lay in between. Germline V lookup: CDR1 SGHDT, CDR2 YYEEEE. The CDR3 loop spans 17 amino acids. CDR3 sequence (DNA): TGTGCCAGCAGCCTAGGAGTCCAGGGTCGATTGAACACTGAAGCTTTCTTT. This gives the protein CASSLGVQGRLNTEAFF.

CDR3 in amino acids: CAAGGASTDTQYF. DNA for the CDR3: TGTGCCGCCGGGGGGGCTAGCACAGATACGCAGTATTTT. The J gene is TRBJ2-3, the V gene TRBV7-2; 8 bases are shared with TRBD2. Germline assignment: CDR1 SGHTA and CDR2 FQGNSA. CDR3 length: 13 amino acids. Germline trimming cut 11 bases from V and 0 bases from J; bases unmatched to any gene: 4. Using reference TRBV7-2 and TRBJ2-3 for the parts outside the CDR3, the full variable domain is GAGVSQSPSNKVTEKGKDVELRCDPISGHTALYWYRQSLGQGLEFLIYFQGNSAPDKSGLPSDRFSAERTGGSVSTLTIQRTQQEDSAVYLCAAGGASTDTQYFGPGTRLTVL.

This rearrangement joins TRBV28 to TRBJ1-5; a possible D gene is TRBD1 (5 bases). Trimming pared 7 bases from V and 7 bases from J, leaving 17 bases between. The CDR3 runs to 14 residues. CDR1 is MDHEN, CDR2 SYDVKM, per germline. CDR3: CASTRPGDGQPQHF. CDR3 DNA: TGTGCCAGCACACGCCCGGGGGACGGACAGCCCCAGCATTTT.

V is TRBV5-6 and J is TRBJ2-7; TRBD2 matches 8 bases. V shed 4 bases, J shed 0 bases, and the junction held 6 bases outside the gene matches. Germline V gene lookup returns CDR1 SGHDT and CDR2 YYEEEE. The CDR3 loop spans 15 amino acids. The CDR3 spells CASSRLAGISYEQYF. CDR3 bases: TGTGCCAGCAGCCGCTTAGCGGGAATCTCCTACGAGCAGTACTTC.

This clone appeared a single time. This chain uses TRBV30 with TRBJ2-3; D is unresolved. CDR3 length: 14 amino acids. The V and J ends lost 0 bases and 5 bases respectively, with 12 bases between them. CDR1 is GTSNPN, CDR2 SVGIG, per germline (reference sequence). CDR3 nucleotide sequence: TGTGCCTGGAGTGTATATAGTATTGTAGATACGCAGTATTTT. Translation gives CAWSVYSIVDTQYF.

This sequence joins TRBV11-2 and TRBJ2-3; D is ambiguous. Germline-derived CDR1 and CDR2 are SGHAT and FQNNGV. V shed 5 bases and J shed 6 bases, with 18 bases lying between them. CDR3 size: 15 residues. CDR3 amino acids: CASSRVWEPADTQYF. CDR3 sequence (DNA): TGTGCCAGCAGCCGCGTGTGGGAACCTGCGGATACGCAGTATTTT.

The count of this clone is one. V usage is TRBV30 and J usage is TRBJ2-7; 12 bases agree with TRBD2. Germline V gene sequence: CDR1 GTSNPN, CDR2 SVGIG (reference sequence). The V gene end was trimmed by 0 bases and the J gene end by 5 bases; junction bases not matched to a gene: 5. This CDR3 has 15 residues. The CDR3 loop reads CAWSVASGGVNEQYF. The CDR3 DNA reads as TGTGCCTGGAGTGTGGCTAGCGGGGGGGTAAACGAGCAGTACTTC.

This clone occurred a few times. V usage is TRBV30 and J usage is TRBJ1-5, with D tentatively TRBD1 (5 bases). Looked up from germline, CDR1 is GTSNPN and CDR2 is SVGIG (reference sequence). V was pared by 1 base and J by 10 bases, with 8 bases between. The CDR3 is 11 amino acids. The DNA for the CDR3 is TGTGCCTGGAGTGGCGGGGGTCCCCAGCATTTT. This translates into CAWSGGGPQHF. Together with reference TRBV30 and TRBJ1-5, the CDR3 gives the full variable domain: SQTIHQWPATLVQPVGSPLSLECTVEGTSNPNLYWYRQAAGRGLQLLFYSVGIGQISSEVPQNLSASRPQDRQFILSSKKLLLSDSGFYLCAWSGGGPQHFGDGTRLSIL.

This clone was counted a few times. The CDR3, as DNA: TGTGCCAGCAGCTTAGGGGCAGGGGGCGCTGCCAAAAACATTCAGTACTTC. Its protein product is CASSLGAGGAAKNIQYF. The chain is built from TRBV7-9 and TRBJ2-4; 8 positions match TRBD1. Germline V gene lookup returns CDR1 SEHNR and CDR2 FQNEAQ (reference sequence). The CDR3 covers 17 residues. J lost 1 base, V lost 1 base, and 6 bases had no gene match.

The chain recombines TRBV18 with TRBJ1-4; perhaps TRBD1 as D (6 bases). The CDR3 extends over 14 amino acids. V lost 3 bases, J lost 3 bases, and 8 bases lay in between. CDR1 is KGHSH, CDR2 LQKENI, per germline. The CDR3 nucleotides read TGTGCCAGCTCACCGGGGGCCGCTAATGAAAAACTGTTTTTT. Translating gives CASSPGAANEKLFF.

The V gene is TRBV6-1, the J gene TRBJ1-5, with D unclear. The V end was cut by 4 bases, the J end by 4 bases, with 14 bases between. The CDR3 covers 15 residues. CDR1 and CDR2 (germline): MNHNS, SASEGT. The CDR3 reads CASSGRMGGNQPQHF. CDR3 in DNA: TGTGCCAGCAGTGGCAGGATGGGTGGGAATCAGCCCCAGCATTTT.

In this sample, this clone turned up a few times. The V and J genes are TRBV7-2 and TRBJ2-7, with 10 bases aligning to TRBD2. Germline values: CDR1 SGHTA, CDR2 FQGNSA. V trimming: 1 base; J trimming: 7 bases; junction bases outside the gene matches: 7. This CDR3 is built from 15 residues. The CDR3 DNA follows: TGTGCCAGCAGCTTAGAGGGTAGCGGGGGGAAAGAGCAGTACTTC. Translation: CASSLEGSGGKEQYF.

This chain links TRBV27 with TRBJ2-1; tentative D call: TRBD2 (6 bases). Trimming stripped 4 bases from V and 6 bases from J, with 10 bases between. Germline V gene sequence: CDR1 MNHEY, CDR2 SMNVEV (reference sequence). The length of the CDR3 is 13 residues. CDR3 region: CASSWRGPNEQFF. In nucleotides, the CDR3 is TGTGCCAGCAGTTGGAGGGGTCCCAATGAGCAGTTCTTC.